Listed below are T cell receptor beta chains from one sample, sequenced in a study of shared clonotypes between healthy human individuals. Assay: immunoSEQ multiplex PCR; the TCRdb copy retains only in-frame clones and omits some. The top ten hold less than 0.06% of the sample, which has approximately 500,000 clones, 90% to 96% seen once. Sequenced material: naive CD4+ T cells sorted from blood. The source of these receptors is a woman aged 30 to 39 in good health. The CDR3 runs from the conserved cysteine through the conserved F or W. D genes are given only for firm matches.

TRBJ1-5,.,TRBV15,TGTGCCACCAGTTCAGGTTTTGGCAATCAGCCCCAGCATTTT,CATSSGFGNQPQHF
TRBJ1-1,.,TRBV27,TGTGCCAGCAGTTTACGCCGAGGTGAAGCTTTCTTT,CASSLRRGEAFF
TRBJ2-3,TRBD2,TRBV7-3,TGTGCCAGCAGCTTAGGAACCGGAGCGGGAGTAGATGCAGATACGCAGTATTTT,CASSLGTGAGVDADTQYF
TRBJ1-2,.,TRBV28,TGTGCCAGCAGTCCATCCGACAGGAGCTACTATGGCTACACCTTC,CASSPSDRSYYGYTF
TRBJ1-3,.,TRBV18,TGTGCCAGCTCACCTGAGGCAGTCTCTGGAAACACCATATATTTT,CASSPEAVSGNTIYF
TRBJ1-1,.,TRBV7-8,TGTGCCAGCAGGCGGGGCCCCGAGGGCACTGAAGCTTTCTTT,CASRRGPEGTEAFF
TRBJ2-3,.,TRBV7-6,TGTGCCAGCAGCCTTTACGTGGGAGGAGGGGGAGATACGCAGTATTTT,CASSLYVGGGGDTQYF
TRBJ2-1,TRBD2,TRBV7-9,TGTGCCAGCACACTAGCGGGAGGCCTCAATGAGCAGTTCTTC,CASTLAGGLNEQFF
TRBJ2-1,TRBD1,TRBV10-2,TGCGCCAGCAGTGAGTCTTCATTGGGTGCTGGGGACAGGGCGAGGCCCAATGAGCAGTTCTTC,CASSESSLGAGDRARPNEQFF
TRBJ2-7,.,TRBV10-2,TGCGCCAGCGGGTGGGACGGCACCCTCTACGAGCAGTACTTC,CASGWDGTLYEQYF